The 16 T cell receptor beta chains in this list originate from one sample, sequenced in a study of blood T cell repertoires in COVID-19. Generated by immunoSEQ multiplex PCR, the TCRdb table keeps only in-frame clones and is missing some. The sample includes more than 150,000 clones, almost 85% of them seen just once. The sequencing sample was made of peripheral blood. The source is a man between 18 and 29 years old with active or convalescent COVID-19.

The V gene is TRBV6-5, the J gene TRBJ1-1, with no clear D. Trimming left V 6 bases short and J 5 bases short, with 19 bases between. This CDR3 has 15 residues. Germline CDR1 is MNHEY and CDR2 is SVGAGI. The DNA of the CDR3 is TGTGCCAGCAGACCCTTATCTGTGGGCCCTACTGAAGCTTTCTTT. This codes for CASRPLSVGPTEAFF.

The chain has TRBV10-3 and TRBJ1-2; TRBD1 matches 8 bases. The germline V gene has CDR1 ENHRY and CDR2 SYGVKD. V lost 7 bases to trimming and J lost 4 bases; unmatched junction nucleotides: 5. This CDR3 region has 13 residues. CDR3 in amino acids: CAIKAGGIYGYTF. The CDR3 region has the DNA TGTGCCATCAAAGCAGGGGGCATCTATGGCTACACCTTC.

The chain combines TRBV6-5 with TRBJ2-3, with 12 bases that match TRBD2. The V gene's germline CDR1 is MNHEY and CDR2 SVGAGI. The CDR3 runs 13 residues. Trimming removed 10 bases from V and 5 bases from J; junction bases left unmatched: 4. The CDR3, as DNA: TGTGCCACCACGACTAGCGGGGGAGATACGCAGTATTTT. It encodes CATTTSGGDTQYF.

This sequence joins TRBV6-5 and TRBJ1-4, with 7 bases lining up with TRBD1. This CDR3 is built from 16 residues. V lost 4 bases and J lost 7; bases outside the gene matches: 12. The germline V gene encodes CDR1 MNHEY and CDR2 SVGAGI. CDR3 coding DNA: TGTGCCAGCAGTTTCAACTCGGCACAGGGGTTTGAAAAACTGTTTTTT. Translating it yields CASSFNSAQGFEKLFF.

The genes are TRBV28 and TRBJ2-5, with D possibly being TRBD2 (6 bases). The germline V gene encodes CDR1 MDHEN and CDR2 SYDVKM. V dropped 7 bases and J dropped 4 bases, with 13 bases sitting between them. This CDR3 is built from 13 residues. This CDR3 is CASTQRAGETQYF. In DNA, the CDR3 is TGTGCCAGCACCCAAAGAGCGGGAGAGACCCAGTACTTC.

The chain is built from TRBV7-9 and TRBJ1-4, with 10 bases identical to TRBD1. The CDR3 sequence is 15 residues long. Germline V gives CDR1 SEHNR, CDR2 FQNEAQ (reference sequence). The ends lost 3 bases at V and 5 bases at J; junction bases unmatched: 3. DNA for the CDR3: TGTGCCAGCAGCTTCGACAGGGGGCGAAATGAAAAACTGTTTTTT. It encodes CASSFDRGRNEKLFF.

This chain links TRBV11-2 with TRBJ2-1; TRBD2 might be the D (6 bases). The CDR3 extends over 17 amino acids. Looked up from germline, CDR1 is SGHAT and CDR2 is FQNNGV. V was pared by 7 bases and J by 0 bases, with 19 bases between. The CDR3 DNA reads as TGTGCCAGCACGGCCCCCCTAGCGTCGAGCTCCTACAATGAGCAGTTCTTC. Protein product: CASTAPLASSSYNEQFF.

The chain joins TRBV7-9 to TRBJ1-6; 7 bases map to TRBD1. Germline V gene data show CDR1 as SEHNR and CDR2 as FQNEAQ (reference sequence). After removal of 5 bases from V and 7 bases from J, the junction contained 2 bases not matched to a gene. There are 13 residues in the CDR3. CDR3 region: CASSLGQNSPLHF. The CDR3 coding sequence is TGTGCCAGCAGCCTGGGACAGAATTCACCCCTCCACTTT.

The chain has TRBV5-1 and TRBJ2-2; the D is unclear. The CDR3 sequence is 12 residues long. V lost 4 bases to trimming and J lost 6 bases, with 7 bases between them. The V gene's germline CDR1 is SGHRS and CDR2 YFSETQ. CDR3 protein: CASSHPAGELFF. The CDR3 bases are TGCGCCAGCAGCCACCCGGCCGGGGAGCTGTTTTTT. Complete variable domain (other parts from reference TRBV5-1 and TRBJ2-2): KAGVTQTPRYLIKTRGQQVTLSCSPISGHRSVSWYQQTPGQGLQFLFEYFSETQRNKGNFPGRFSGRQFSNSRSEMNVSTLELGDSALYLCASSHPAGELFFGEGSRLTVL.

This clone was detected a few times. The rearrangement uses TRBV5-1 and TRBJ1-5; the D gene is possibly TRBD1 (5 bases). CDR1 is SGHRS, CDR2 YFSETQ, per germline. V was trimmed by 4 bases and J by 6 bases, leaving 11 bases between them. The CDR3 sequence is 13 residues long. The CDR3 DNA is TGCGCCAGCAGCGCCCACCAGGGTCAGCCCCAGCATTTT. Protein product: CASSAHQGQPQHF.

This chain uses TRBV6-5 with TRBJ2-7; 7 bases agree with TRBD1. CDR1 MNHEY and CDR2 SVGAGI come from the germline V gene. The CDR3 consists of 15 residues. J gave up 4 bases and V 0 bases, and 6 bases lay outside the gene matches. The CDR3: CASSYSRGRLYEQYF. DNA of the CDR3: TGTGCCAGCAGTTACTCTAGGGGGCGTTTGTACGAGCAGTACTTC.

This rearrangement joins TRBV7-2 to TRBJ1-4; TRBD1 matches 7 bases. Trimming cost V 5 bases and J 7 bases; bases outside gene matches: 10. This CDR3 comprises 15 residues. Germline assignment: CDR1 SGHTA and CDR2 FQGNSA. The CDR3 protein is CASSIPTGRAEKLFF. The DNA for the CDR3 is TGTGCCAGCAGCATTCCGACAGGGAGAGCTGAAAAACTGTTTTTT.

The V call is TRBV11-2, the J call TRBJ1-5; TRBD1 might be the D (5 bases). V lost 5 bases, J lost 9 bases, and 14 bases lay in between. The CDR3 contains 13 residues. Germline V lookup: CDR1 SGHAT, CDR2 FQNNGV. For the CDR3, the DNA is TGTGCCAGCAGCCAGGGAGGGATGGGGCCCCAGCATTTT. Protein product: CASSQGGMGPQHF.

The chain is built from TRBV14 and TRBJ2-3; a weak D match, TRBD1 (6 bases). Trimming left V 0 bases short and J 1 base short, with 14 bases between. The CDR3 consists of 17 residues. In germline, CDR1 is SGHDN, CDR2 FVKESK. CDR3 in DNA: TGTGCCAGCAGCCAAGATAGGTGGGGGCTGCGCACAGATACGCAGTATTTT. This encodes CASSQDRWGLRTDTQYF.

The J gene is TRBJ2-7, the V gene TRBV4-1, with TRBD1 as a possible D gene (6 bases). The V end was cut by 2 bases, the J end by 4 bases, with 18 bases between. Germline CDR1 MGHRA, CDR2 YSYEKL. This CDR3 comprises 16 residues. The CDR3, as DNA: TGCGCCAGCAGCCAACCCCCAGGACAGACCCTTTACGAGCAGTACTTC. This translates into CASSQPPGQTLYEQYF.

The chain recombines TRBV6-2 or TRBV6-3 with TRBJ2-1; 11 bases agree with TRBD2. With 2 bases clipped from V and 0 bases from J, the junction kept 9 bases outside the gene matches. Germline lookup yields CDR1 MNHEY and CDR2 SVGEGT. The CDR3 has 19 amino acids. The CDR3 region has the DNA TGTGCCAGCAGTTACGGGGGGACTAGCGGCAGGAGCTCCTACAATGAGCAGTTCTTC. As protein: CASSYGGTSGRSSYNEQFF.